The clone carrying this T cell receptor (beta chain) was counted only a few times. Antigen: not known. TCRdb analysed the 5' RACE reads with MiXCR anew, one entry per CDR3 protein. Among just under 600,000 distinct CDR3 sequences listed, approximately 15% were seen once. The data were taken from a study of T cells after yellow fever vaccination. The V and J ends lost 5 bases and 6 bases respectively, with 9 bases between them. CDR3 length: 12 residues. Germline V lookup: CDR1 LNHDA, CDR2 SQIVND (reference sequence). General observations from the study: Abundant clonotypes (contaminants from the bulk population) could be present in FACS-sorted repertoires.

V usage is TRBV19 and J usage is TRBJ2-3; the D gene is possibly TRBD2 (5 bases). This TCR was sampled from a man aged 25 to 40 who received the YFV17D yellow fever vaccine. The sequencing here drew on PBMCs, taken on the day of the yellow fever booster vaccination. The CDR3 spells CASSPTSDTQYF. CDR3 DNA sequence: TGTGCCAGTAGTCCAACTAGTGATACGCAGTATTTT.